This record covers a single TCR beta chain. Its antigen is unknown. This sample was taken from a study of PD-L1 blockade in urothelial cancer. Study at large: From 2014, patients received atezolizumab, given as 1,200 mg intravenously every 3 weeks. Typically, measured as a median, blood samples had approximately 130,000 T cells. Study-wide points: A below-median TCR clonality in blood before treatment predicted better survival. Tumor-associated clones in blood expanded more at 3 weeks in durable-benefit patients.

Produced via immunoSEQ multiplex PCR; TCRdb's table is partial and in-frame only. The repertoire consists of about 30,000 clones, with 79% occurring once and the leading ten covering about 3.7%. Stated time point: peripheral blood 6 weeks after treatment start. CDR1 SGHRS and CDR2 YFSETQ come from the germline V gene. Trimming pared 0 bases from V and 1 base from J, leaving 7 bases between. The CDR3 covers 14 residues. This clonotype was obtained from a man between 65 and 85 years old with urothelial cancer. The genes are TRBV5-1 and TRBJ1-1; no clear D gene. The sequences come from PBMCs, collected around atezolizumab (anti-PD-L1) treatment. The CDR3 protein is CASSLVSGNTEAFF. The CDR3 DNA sequence: TGCGCCAGCAGCTTGGTATCAGGGAACACTGAAGCTTTCTTT.